This T cell receptor (beta chain) was obtained from a study of blood T cell repertoires in COVID-19. Looking at the study overall: COVID-19 samples collected from the United States, Italy and Spain covered acute and convalescent phases.

Measured with immunoSEQ multiplex PCR; TCRdb has only the in-frame clones, and not every one. This repertoire shows roughly 250,000 clones, 84% found once; its top ten account for about 15%. CDR3 length equals 18 residues. CDR1 is SGHRS and CDR2 is YFSETQ in the germline V gene. V shed 5 bases, J shed 0 bases, and the junction held 8 bases outside the gene matches. This TCR derives from a person aged 70 to 85 with COVID-19, enrolled during active disease. Sequencing used peripheral blood. V and J are TRBV5-1 and TRBJ2-3; 14 bases match TRBD2. CDR3 sequence (DNA): TGCGCCAGCAGACTCCAAGGGACTAGCGGGAGAAGCACAGATACGCAGTATTTT. It yields the protein CASRLQGTSGRSTDTQYF.